The subject of this entry is one TCR beta chain. Its target is unknown. These data are taken from a study of CD8+ T cells in alopecia areata. On the study more broadly: Treatment ran 6 to 18 months, with 6 months of follow-up afterward. General study findings and limits: The link between baseline CD8+ expansion and response remains uncertain with one nonresponder. Treatment with tofacitinib significantly lowered scalp clonality and reduced expanded CD8+ clones among the top 100.

cDNA reverse transcribed from extracted RNA served as the sequencing template. Data came from immunoSEQ multiplex PCR; TCRdb stores just in-frame clones and leaves some out. The sample has roughly 110,000 clones, about 83% seen once. This CDR3 contains 14 residues. CDR1 MGHRA and CDR2 YSYEKL come from the germline V gene. With 0 bases removed from V and 1 base from J, the gap between germline ends came to 6 bases. Treatment meaning: oral pan-JAK inhibitor, 5-10 mg twice daily. This clonotype was obtained from a human donor with alopecia areata. The sample here was CD8+ T cells sorted from blood, taken at week 24, from a patient treated with tofacitinib. The chain employs TRBV4-1 and TRBJ2-5, with no clear D. CDR3 amino acids: CASSQDRLQETQYF. The CDR3, as DNA: TGCGCCAGCAGCCAAGACAGGCTCCAAGAGACCCAGTACTTC.